This T cell receptor (beta chain) was captured by sequencing in a study of blood T cell repertoires in COVID-19. Study information: The origin of the acute and convalescent COVID-19 samples was the United States, Italy and Spain. From T cells, B-cell-depleted T cells, or PBMCs came the material, which was cDNA or gDNA.

Per the authors' pipeline: Nucleated cell number was recorded as an estimate derived from reference gene primer amplification. Only in-frame clones appear in the TCRdb table, and some are missing; sequencing was by immunoSEQ multiplex PCR. The V and J calls and clone size were taken over from that table, and D and trimming were inferred from the DNA. The sample contains 200,000 to 250,000 clones, around 82% of which appear only once. The germline gives CDR1 MDHEN, CDR2 SYDVKM. This CDR3 has 13 residues. V was clipped by 11 bases and J by 5 bases, with 18 bases between them. This clone occurred once. Input material: peripheral blood. This clonotype was obtained from a woman in her twenties or thirties who had recovered from COVID-19. The rearrangement links TRBV28 to TRBJ1-1; D perhaps matches TRBD1 (5 bases). The CDR3 DNA reads as TGTGCCGGTCAGGCCCCCGGGGGAACTGAAGCTTTCTTT. This gives the protein CAGQAPGGTEAFF.